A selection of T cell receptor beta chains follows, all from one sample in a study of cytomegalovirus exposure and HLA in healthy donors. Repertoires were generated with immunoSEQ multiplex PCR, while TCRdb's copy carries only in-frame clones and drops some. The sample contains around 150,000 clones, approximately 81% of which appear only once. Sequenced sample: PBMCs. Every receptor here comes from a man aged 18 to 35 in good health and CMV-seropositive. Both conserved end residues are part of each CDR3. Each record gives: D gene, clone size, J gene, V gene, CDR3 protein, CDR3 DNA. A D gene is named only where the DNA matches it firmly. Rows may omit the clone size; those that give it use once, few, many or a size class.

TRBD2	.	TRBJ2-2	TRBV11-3	CASSLDLAANTGELFF	TGTGCCAGCAGCTTAGACCTAGCGGCGAACACCGGGGAGCTGTTTTTT
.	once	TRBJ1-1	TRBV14	CASSQEMAVGTEAFF	TGTGCCAGCAGCCAAGAAATGGCTGTCGGGACTGAAGCTTTCTTT
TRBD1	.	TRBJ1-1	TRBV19	CASSSGQGAVNTEAFF	TGTGCCAGTAGCTCCGGACAGGGGGCTGTGAACACTGAAGCTTTCTTT
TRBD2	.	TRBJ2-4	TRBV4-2	CASSQDEVAGGSKNSQYF	TGTGCCAGCAGCCAAGATGAGGTGGCGGGGGGATCCAAAAACAGTCAGTACTTC
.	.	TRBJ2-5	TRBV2	CASSRGERETQYF	TGTGCCAGCAGTAGGGGCGAGAGGGAGACCCAGTACTTC
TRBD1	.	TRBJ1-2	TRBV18	CASSEDRGQYYGYTF	TGTGCCAGCTCCGAAGACAGGGGCCAATACTATGGCTACACCTTC
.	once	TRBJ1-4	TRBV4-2	CASSQDLVWSEKLFF	TGTGCCAGTAGCCAAGATCTCGTGTGGAGCGAAAAACTGTTTTTT
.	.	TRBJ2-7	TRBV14	CASSQEPGEQYF	TGTGCCAGCAGCCAAGAACCAGGCGAGCAGTACTTC
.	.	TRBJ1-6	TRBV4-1	CASSQEGHDNSPLHF	TGCGCCAGCAGCCAAGAGGGACACGATAATTCACCCCTCCACTTT
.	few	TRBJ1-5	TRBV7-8	CASSLGAGQGNQPQHF	TGTGCCAGCAGCTTAGGCGCAGGGCAGGGAAATCAGCCCCAGCATTTT
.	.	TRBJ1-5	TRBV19	CASSRLVGAGSNQPQHF	TGTGCCAGTAGTAGATTGGTAGGGGCAGGAAGCAATCAGCCCCAGCATTTT
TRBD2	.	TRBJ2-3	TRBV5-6	CASSLELAGATDTQYF	TGTGCCAGCAGCTTGGAACTAGCGGGGGCCACAGATACGCAGTATTTT
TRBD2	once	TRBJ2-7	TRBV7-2	CASSSGGIYEQYF	TGTGCCAGCAGCTCCGGGGGGATATACGAGCAGTACTTC
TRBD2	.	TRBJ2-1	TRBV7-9	CSSSHAGGSWNEQFF	TGTTCCAGCAGTCACGCGGGGGGCTCGTGGAATGAGCAGTTCTTC
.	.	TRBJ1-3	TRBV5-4	CASSYSSGNTIYF	TGTGCCAGCAGTTATTCCTCTGGAAACACCATATATTTT
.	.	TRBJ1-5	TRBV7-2	CASSPGPGLNQPQHF	TGTGCCAGCAGCCCGGGGCCGGGACTAAACCAGCCCCAGCATTTT
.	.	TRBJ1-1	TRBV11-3	CASSRGGEAFF	TGTGCCAGCAGCCGGGGAGGCGAAGCTTTCTTT
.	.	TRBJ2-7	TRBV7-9	CASSSGQLGNEQYF	TGTGCCAGCAGCTCCGGACAGTTGGGGAACGAGCAGTACTTC
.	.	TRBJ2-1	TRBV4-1	CASSHEDYYNEQFF	TGCGCCAGCAGCCATGAGGACTATTACAATGAGCAGTTCTTC
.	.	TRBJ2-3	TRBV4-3	CASSQDLFEPGGTDTQYF	TGCGCCAGCAGCCAAGACCTATTCGAGCCCGGAGGCACAGATACGCAGTATTTT
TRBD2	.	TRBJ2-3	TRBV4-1	CASSQGGLAIDTQYF	TGCGCCAGCAGCCAAGGGGGACTAGCTATAGATACGCAGTATTTT
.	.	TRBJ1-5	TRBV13	CASSLGRGNQPQHF	TGTGCCAGCAGCCTAGGCAGGGGCAATCAGCCCCAGCATTTT
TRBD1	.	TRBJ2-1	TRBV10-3	CAIRGTGSYNNEQFF	TGTGCCATCAGGGGGACAGGGTCGTATAACAATGAGCAGTTCTTC
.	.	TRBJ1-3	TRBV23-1	CASITPRQARTGNTIYF	TGCGCCAGCATTACCCCCCGACAGGCGAGGACTGGAAACACCATATATTTT
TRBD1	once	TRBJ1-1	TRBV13	CASSLQGARTEAFF	TGTGCCAGCAGCTTACAGGGGGCGAGGACTGAAGCTTTCTTT
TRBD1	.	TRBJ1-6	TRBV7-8	CASSSQTGASPLHF	TGTGCCAGCAGTTCTCAGACAGGGGCCTCACCCCTCCACTTT
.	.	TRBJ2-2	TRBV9	CASSVATGSTGELFF	TGTGCCAGCAGCGTAGCTACAGGGTCCACCGGGGAGCTGTTTTTT
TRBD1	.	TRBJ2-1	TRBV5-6	CASSRGTGEQFF	TGTGCCAGCAGCCGTGGGACAGGGGAGCAGTTCTTC
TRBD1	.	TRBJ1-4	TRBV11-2	CASSSRDRVKAELFF	TGTGCCAGCAGCTCCCGGGACAGGGTAAAGGCGGAACTGTTTTTT
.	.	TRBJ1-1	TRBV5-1	CASSPTEQTMNTEAFF	TGCGCCAGCAGCCCGACAGAACAAACCATGAACACTGAAGCTTTCTTT
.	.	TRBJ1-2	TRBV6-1	CASSDPPGTTNYGYTF	TGTGCCAGCAGTGACCCACCCGGGACAACTAACTATGGCTACACCTTC
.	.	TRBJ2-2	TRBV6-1	CASSVSDTGELFF	TGTGCCAGCAGTGTTTCCGACACCGGGGAGCTGTTTTTT
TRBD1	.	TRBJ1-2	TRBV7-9	CASSSPGQRANYGYTF	TGTGCCAGCAGCTCCCCGGGACAGAGAGCTAACTATGGCTACACCTTC